This entry features one T cell receptor beta chain sequence. The target antigen is unknown. The data were taken from a study of T cells in narcolepsy. At the level of the study: Donors had narcolepsy type 1 or type 2, or were healthy controls.

Points from the study as a whole: Comparing one patient's CSF and blood CD4+ clonotypes highlighted HCRT- and TRIB2-specific autoreactive clonotypes. Reportedly, autoreactive clonotypes were serially detected in patients' blood but not controls'. In some patient and control memory CD4+ samples, autoreactive clones were absent.

The method was immunoSEQ multiplex PCR; TCRdb's version includes in-frame clones alone and lacks a portion of them. Among about 32,000 clones listed, roughly three quarters were seen once. The CDR3 is made up of 15 amino acids. Germline CDR1 reads GTSNPN; CDR2 reads SVGIG (reference sequence). V gave up 3 bases and J gave up 3 bases; unmatched junction bases: 10. This receptor was obtained from a human donor in good health. The chain employs TRBV30 and TRBJ2-7; TRBD2 agrees at 8 bases. The sample comprised memory (CD45RA-) CD4+ T cells from blood. The CDR3 sequence is CAWRGREGMGYEQYF. The CDR3 DNA reads TGTGCCTGGAGAGGACGGGAGGGCATGGGCTACGAGCAGTACTTC.